Presented here are 25 T cell receptor beta chains from one specimen sequenced in a study of T cell repertoires in cytomegalovirus infection. These receptors are not linked to any known antigen. TCRdb re-analysed the reads in MiXCR, keeping a single row per CDR3 protein. The sample consists of approximately 74,000 distinct CDR3 sequences, 35% to 45% of them appearing once. Source: CD8+ T cells from cultured PBMCs, taken from culture after CMV antigen stimulation. The origin of the receptors is a human donor in good health (CMV status not recorded). Some clones in this sample may be carry-over from other donors' samples.

The genes are TRBV7-2 and TRBJ2-3; possible D gene TRBD1, 5 bases. CDR1 SGHTA and CDR2 FQGNSA come from the germline V gene. V was pared by 3 bases and J by 0 bases, with 13 bases between. The CDR3 has 16 amino acids. The CDR3 loop is CASSFGVQGSTDTQYF. The CDR3, as DNA: TGTGCCAGCAGCTTCGGCGTCCAGGGTAGCACAGATACGCAGTATTTT.

The chain is built from TRBV12-3 or TRBV12-4 and TRBJ2-5, with D perhaps TRBD1 (5 bases). The CDR3 spans 14 residues. V was pared by 6 bases and J by 1 base, with 12 bases between. The CDR3 region is CASSKTAPQETQYF. The CDR3 DNA reads TGTGCCAGCAGCAAGACAGCTCCCCAAGAGACCCAGTACTTC.

This clonotype occurred many times. The junction does not match germline at one end; this may be a read error. This chain uses TRBV7-2 with TRBJ1-5; no clear D. The germline gives CDR1 SGHTA, CDR2 FQGNSA. The CDR3 is 15 amino acids. The CDR3 coding sequence is TGTGCCAGCAGCATAGCAGGCTTTAGCAATCAGCCCCAGCATTTT. The encoded protein is CASSIAGFSNQPQHF.

The table lists this clonotype with a few counts. This chain links TRBV7-6 with TRBJ2-5, with TRBD2 identical over 8 bases. CDR1 and CDR2 (germline): SGHVS, FNYEAQ. The ends lost 1 base at V and 5 bases at J; junction bases unmatched: 6. The CDR3 spans 15 residues. For the CDR3, the DNA is TGTGCCAGCAGCTTAGGCGGGGGGCCGGGGGAGACCCAGTACTTC. Translated, it gives CASSLGGGPGETQYF.

The chain has TRBV10-3 and TRBJ2-2; 8 bases line up with TRBD2. Trimming took 6 bases from V and 6 from J; bases not matched to a gene: 9. CDR3 length: 15 amino acids. Germline V lookup: CDR1 ENHRY, CDR2 SYGVKD. CDR3 nucleotides: TGTGCCATCAGCGCGCGGGGGGCGCAACCCGGGGAGCTGTTTTTT. Amino acid sequence: CAISARGAQPGELFF.

V gene TRBV7-6 combines with J gene TRBJ2-5, with TRBD1 matching over 9 bases. V gave up 5 bases and J gave up 5 bases; unmatched junction bases: 0. CDR3 length: 12 amino acids. Germline V gene lookup returns CDR1 SGHVS and CDR2 FNYEAQ. The CDR3 here is CASSDRGETQYF. In nucleotides, the CDR3 is TGTGCCAGCAGCGACAGGGGGGAGACCCAGTACTTC.

This clonotype has ten or more counts. The chain has TRBV28 and TRBJ2-5, with TRBD2 identical over 12 bases. There are 16 residues in the CDR3. V was clipped by 2 bases and J by 2 bases; unmatched bases: 3. Per the germline V gene, CDR1 is MDHEN and CDR2 is SYDVKM. In DNA form, the CDR3 reads TGTGCCAGCAGTTTAGAGACTAGCGGGGGACAAGAGACCCAGTACTTC. Residues: CASSLETSGGQETQYF.

This chain joins TRBV7-9 and TRBJ2-3, with 11 bases aligning to TRBD2. V was clipped by 4 bases and J by 2 bases; unmatched bases: 5. The CDR3 contains 16 residues. The germline V gene has CDR1 SEHNR and CDR2 FQNEAQ (reference sequence). The CDR3 loop is CASSSSSGGITDTQYF. As DNA, the CDR3 is TGTGCCAGCAGCTCATCTAGCGGGGGGATCACAGATACGCAGTATTTT.

The chain couples TRBV6-6 to TRBJ1-1, with D unclear. Germline V lookup: CDR1 MNHNY, CDR2 SVGAGI (reference sequence). CDR3 length equals 15 residues. The V gene lost 1 base and the J gene lost 4 bases, with 13 bases spanning the gap. The DNA for the CDR3 is TGTGCCAGCAGTTACTTATCGGGTGAGGGCACTGAAGCTTTCTTT. This sequence encodes CASSYLSGEGTEAFF.

This CDR3 is CASSFRGGGASRSEQFF. CDR3 nucleotides: TGTGCCAGCAGCTTTCGCGGGGGGGGGGCCTCTAGGAGTGAGCAGTTCTTC. The rearrangement uses TRBV7-2 and TRBJ2-1; 9 bases match TRBD2. CDR1 and CDR2 (germline): SGHTA, FQGNSA. The CDR3 is 17 residues long. Trimming removed 3 bases from V and 9 bases from J; junction bases left unmatched: 15. Filled out from reference TRBV7-2 and TRBJ2-1, the complete variable domain reads GAGVSQSPSNKVTEKGKDVELRCDPISGHTALYWYRQSLGQGLEFLIYFQGNSAPDKSGLPSDRFSAERTGGSVSTLTIQRTQQEDSAVYLCASSFRGGGASRSEQFFGPGTRLTVL.

The V call is TRBV7-2, the J call TRBJ2-1; 11 bases align to TRBD2. Germline CDR1 and CDR2: SGHTA and FQGNSA. Trimming took 3 bases from V and 9 from J; bases not matched to a gene: 7. CDR3 length: 15 residues. The CDR3 DNA reads as TGTGCCAGCAGCTTTACTAGCGGGGGAACGAGTGAGCAGTTCTTC. It codes for CASSFTSGGTSEQFF.

To note about this clonotype: Germline and junction disagree at one end, which may indicate a read error. This sequence joins TRBV4-3 and TRBJ2-1; the D is unclear. Germline V gene sequence: CDR1 LGHNA, CDR2 YSLEER. The CDR3 runs to 16 residues. The DNA for the CDR3 is TGCGCCAACAGCCAAGATGGTAGTGGAAGCTACAATGAGCAGTTCTTC. It translates to CANSQDGSGSYNEQFF.

V is TRBV29-1 and J is TRBJ2-2; a weak D match, TRBD2 (5 bases). Deletions cut 0 bases from V and 6 bases from J, with 20 bases between. This CDR3 comprises 17 residues. Looked up from germline, CDR1 is SQVTM and CDR2 is ANQGSEA. The CDR3 DNA reads TGCAGCGTTGAAGATCCCTCCGGGGTGCTCGGTTCCGGGGAGCTGTTTTTT. This sequence encodes CSVEDPSGVLGSGELFF.

The J gene is TRBJ1-1, the V gene TRBV4-2; TRBD1 is a possible D gene (5 bases). The CDR3 has 13 residues. V lost 3 bases, J lost 1 base, and 6 bases lay in between. Per germline, CDR1 LGHNA and CDR2 YNFKEQ. Written as DNA, the CDR3 is TGTGCCAGCAGCCAGGGGGGGAACACTGAAGCTTTCTTT. It translates to CASSQGGNTEAFF.

This clonotype was seen a few times. The chain carries TRBV27 and TRBJ2-4; 9 nucleotides align to TRBD1. CDR3 length equals 15 residues. CDR1 is MNHEY, CDR2 SMNVEV, per germline (reference sequence). With 6 bases clipped from V and 1 base from J, the junction kept 4 bases outside the gene matches. This CDR3 is CASRIQGAAKNIQYF. The DNA for the CDR3 is TGTGCCAGCAGGATACAGGGGGCGGCCAAAAACATTCAGTACTTC.

The gene calls are TRBV6-5 and TRBJ2-5; either TRBD1 or TRBD2 may fit D (5 bases each). The CDR3 spans 15 residues. Between the trimmed V and J ends, which lost 0 bases and 5 bases, there was a span of 13 bases. The germline gives CDR1 MNHEY, CDR2 SVGAGI. CDR3 in DNA: TGTGCCAGCAGTTACTCGATCCCGGGACGGGAGACCCAGTACTTC. Its protein product is CASSYSIPGRETQYF.

This sequence joins TRBV6-5 and TRBJ2-7, with 10 nucleotides matching TRBD1. Germline V lookup: CDR1 MNHEY, CDR2 SVGAGI. After removal of 2 bases from V and 5 bases from J, the junction contained 15 bases not matched to a gene. This CDR3 spans 18 amino acids. The CDR3 DNA is TGTGCCAGCAGTTACGGGCCCTCCGGGACAGGGGAACTCGACGAGCAGTACTTC. Translating it yields CASSYGPSGTGELDEQYF.

This clonotype has just a few counts. The chain couples TRBV7-9 to TRBJ1-6; possible D gene TRBD1, 5 bases. Trimming removed 5 bases from V and 7 bases from J, with 18 bases in between. Germline CDR1 is SEHNR and CDR2 is FQNEAQ (reference sequence). This CDR3 has 16 amino acids. CDR3 coding DNA: TGTGCCAGCAGCGCCGATCGGGCAGGGTGGAATTCACCCCTCCACTTT. Protein: CASSADRAGWNSPLHF.

This chain links TRBV27 with TRBJ1-6; D is possibly TRBD1 (5 bases). Germline V gene sequence: CDR1 MNHEY, CDR2 SMNVEV (reference sequence). With 3 bases removed from V and 6 bases from J, the gap between germline ends came to 21 bases. The CDR3 is 18 amino acids. The CDR3 protein is CASSLGPLGPGLNSPLHF. The CDR3 nucleotides read TGTGCCAGCAGTTTGGGGCCGCTCGGGCCGGGACTTAATTCACCCCTCCACTTT.

This clonotype has more than one count but fewer than ten. The genes are TRBV6-5 and TRBJ2-5, with 7 bases matching TRBD1. After removal of 0 bases from V and 1 base from J, the junction contained 5 bases not matched to a gene. The germline V gene has CDR1 MNHEY and CDR2 SVGAGI. CDR3 size: 16 residues. DNA for the CDR3: TGTGCCAGCAGTTACTCGAACAGGGGTTTCCAAGAGACCCAGTACTTC. Its translation is CASSYSNRGFQETQYF.

This clonotype was counted once. The gene calls are TRBV7-6 and TRBJ2-3; 7 bases line up with TRBD2. CDR3 length: 15 amino acids. Per the germline V gene, CDR1 is SGHVS and CDR2 is FNYEAQ. V shed 3 bases, J shed 3 bases, and the junction held 6 bases outside the gene matches. The CDR3 region is CASSFGLGGTDTQYF. The CDR3 DNA sequence: TGTGCCAGCAGCTTTGGACTAGGAGGAACAGATACGCAGTATTTT.

The chain uses TRBV19 and TRBJ2-1, with 9 nucleotides matching TRBD2. Per the germline V gene, CDR1 is LNHDA and CDR2 is SQIVND (reference sequence). The CDR3 totals 15 residues. After removal of 5 bases from V and 8 bases from J, the junction contained 10 bases not matched to a gene. The chain's CDR3 is CASSLAGYPVDEQFF. CDR3 bases: TGTGCCAGTAGTCTAGCGGGGTATCCTGTCGATGAGCAGTTCTTC.

The V call is TRBV29-1, the J call TRBJ1-1, with D possibly matching TRBD1 (6 bases). The CDR3 is 15 amino acids. Per the germline V gene, CDR1 is SQVTM and CDR2 is ANQGSEA. V shed 4 bases and J shed 2 bases, with 17 bases lying between them. The CDR3 nucleotides read TGCAGCGTTGCCCCACGGACAGTTCGAAACACTGAAGCTTTCTTT. Its translation: CSVAPRTVRNTEAFF.

This clonotype was found many times. The rearrangement uses TRBV7-2 and TRBJ2-7; no definite D call. Trimming left V 2 bases short and J 2 bases short, with 13 bases between. The CDR3 runs to 15 residues. Germline-derived CDR1 and CDR2 are SGHTA and FQGNSA. CDR3: CASSLTLGSAYEQYF. The CDR3 DNA is TGTGCCAGCAGCTTAACCCTCGGCAGTGCCTACGAGCAGTACTTC.

This clonotype has only a few counts. At one boundary the junction diverges from the germline segment, which might be a read error. This rearrangement joins TRBV28 to TRBJ1-5, with D unresolved. Germline-derived CDR1 and CDR2 are MDHEN and SYDVKM. This CDR3 contains 12 residues. CDR3 in amino acids: CASSLFGGPPHF. The CDR3 DNA reads TGTGCCAGCAGTTTATTTGGCGGCCCCCCGCATTTT.